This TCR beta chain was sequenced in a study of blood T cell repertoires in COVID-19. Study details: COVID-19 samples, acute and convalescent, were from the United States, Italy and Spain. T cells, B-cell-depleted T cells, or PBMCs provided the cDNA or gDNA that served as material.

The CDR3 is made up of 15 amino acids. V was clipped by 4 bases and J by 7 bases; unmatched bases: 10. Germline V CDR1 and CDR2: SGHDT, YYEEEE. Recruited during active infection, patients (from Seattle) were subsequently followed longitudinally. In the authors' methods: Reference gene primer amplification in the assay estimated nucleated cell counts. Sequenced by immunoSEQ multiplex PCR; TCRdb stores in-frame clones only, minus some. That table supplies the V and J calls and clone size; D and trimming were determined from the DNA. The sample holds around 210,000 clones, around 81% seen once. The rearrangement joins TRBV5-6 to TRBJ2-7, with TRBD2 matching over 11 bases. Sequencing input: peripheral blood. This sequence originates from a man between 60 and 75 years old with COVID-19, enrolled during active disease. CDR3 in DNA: TGTGCCAGCAGCGGGGGTAGCGGGAGGGCCCGGGAGCAGTACTTC. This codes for CASSGGSGRAREQYF. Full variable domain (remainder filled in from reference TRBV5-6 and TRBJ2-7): DAGVTQSPTHLIKTRGQQVTLRCSPKSGHDTVSWYQQALGQGPQFIFQYYEEEERQRGNFPDRFSGHQFPNYSSELNVNALLLGDSALYLCASSGGSGRAREQYFGPGTRLTVT.